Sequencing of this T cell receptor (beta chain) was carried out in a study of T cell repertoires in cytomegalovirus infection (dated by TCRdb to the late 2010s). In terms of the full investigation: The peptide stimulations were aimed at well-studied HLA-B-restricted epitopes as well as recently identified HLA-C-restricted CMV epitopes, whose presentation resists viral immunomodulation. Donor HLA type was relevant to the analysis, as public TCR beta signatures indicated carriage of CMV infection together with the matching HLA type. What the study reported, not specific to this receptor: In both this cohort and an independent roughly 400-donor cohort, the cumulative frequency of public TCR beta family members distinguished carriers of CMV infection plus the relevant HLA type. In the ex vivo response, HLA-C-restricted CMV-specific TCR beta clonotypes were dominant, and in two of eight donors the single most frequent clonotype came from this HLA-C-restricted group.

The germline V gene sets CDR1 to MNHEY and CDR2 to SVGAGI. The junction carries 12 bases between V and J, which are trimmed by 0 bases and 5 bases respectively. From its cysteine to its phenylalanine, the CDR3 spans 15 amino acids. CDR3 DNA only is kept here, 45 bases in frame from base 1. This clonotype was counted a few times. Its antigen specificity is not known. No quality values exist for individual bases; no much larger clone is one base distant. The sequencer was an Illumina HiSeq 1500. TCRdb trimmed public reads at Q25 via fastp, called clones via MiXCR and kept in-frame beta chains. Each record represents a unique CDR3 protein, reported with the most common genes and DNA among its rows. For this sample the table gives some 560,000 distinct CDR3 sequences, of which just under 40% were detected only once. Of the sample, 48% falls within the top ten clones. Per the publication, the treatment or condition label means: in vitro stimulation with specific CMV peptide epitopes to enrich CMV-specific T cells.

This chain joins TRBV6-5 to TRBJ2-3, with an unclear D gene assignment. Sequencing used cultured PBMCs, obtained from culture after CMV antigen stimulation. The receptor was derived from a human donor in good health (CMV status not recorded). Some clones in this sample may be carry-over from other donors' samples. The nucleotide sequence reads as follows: TGTGCCAGCAGTTACTCGACTTCACCCCAAGATACGCAGTATTTT. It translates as CASSYSTSPQDTQYF.